One sample yielded the 20 T cell receptor beta chains listed below, sequenced in a study of blood T cell repertoires in COVID-19. Using immunoSEQ multiplex PCR, the repertoire was profiled, and TCRdb retains in-frame clones only, with some absent. Seen here are roughly 220,000 clones, about 84% observed once, and the top ten hold about 4.5%. The sequenced sample was PBMCs or T cells enriched from blood (not recorded which). The receptors originated from a man aged 25-40 years with acute COVID-19.

The chain is built from TRBV6-4 and TRBJ2-7; tentative D call: TRBD1 (6 bases). The germline CDR1 and CDR2 sequences are MRHNA and SNTAGT. Between the trimmed V and J ends, which lost 9 bases and 0 bases, there was a span of 12 bases. The CDR3 is 13 amino acids. This CDR3 reads CARPTGFSYEQYF. The CDR3 DNA sequence: TGTGCCAGACCGACAGGTTTCTCCTACGAGCAGTACTTC.

This chain links TRBV6-5 with TRBJ1-1; a weak D match, TRBD1 (5 bases). There are 13 residues in the CDR3. Trimming cost V 7 bases and J 5 bases, with 14 bases left between them. Germline V gives CDR1 MNHEY, CDR2 SVGAGI. CDR3 protein: CASTSWGGTEAFF. The CDR3 DNA reads TGTGCCAGCACCTCGTGGGGGGGGACTGAAGCTTTCTTT.

This clone came up a few times. The chain carries TRBV19 and TRBJ1-5, with 9 positions matching TRBD1. From germline, CDR1 is LNHDA and CDR2 SQIVND (reference sequence). Losses at the gene ends were 7 bases for V and 5 bases for J; bases not matched to a gene: 9. This CDR3 region has 15 residues. The CDR3 loop reads CASNPTGTGYQPQHF. The CDR3 coding sequence is TGTGCCAGTAATCCTACCGGGACAGGGTATCAGCCCCAGCATTTT. The whole variable domain, filled in from reference TRBV19 and TRBJ1-5, reads DGGITQSPKYLFRKEGQNVTLSCEQNLNHDAMYWYRQDPGQGLRLIYYSQIVNDFQKGDIAEGYSVSREKKESFPLTVTSAQKNPTAFYLCASNPTGTGYQPQHFGDGTRLSIL.

The chain recombines TRBV6-4 with TRBJ2-3; TRBD2 matches 10 bases. Germline CDR1 MRHNA, CDR2 SNTAGT. Trimming cost V 3 bases and J 11 bases; bases outside gene matches: 5. The CDR3 contains 13 residues. The CDR3 reads CASSEEIAGGQYF. The CDR3 DNA sequence: TGTGCCAGCAGTGAAGAGATAGCGGGGGGGCAGTATTTT.

The sample holds one count of this clone. This chain joins TRBV29-1 and TRBJ2-5; 7 bases match TRBD2. V trimming: 0 bases; J trimming: 5 bases; junction bases outside the gene matches: 9. Looked up from germline, CDR1 is SQVTM and CDR2 is ANQGSEA. The CDR3 spans 15 residues. CDR3: CSVEDMKRGGETQYF. The CDR3 DNA reads TGCAGCGTTGAAGATATGAAGCGGGGCGGGGAGACCCAGTACTTC.

The V call is TRBV7-6, the J call TRBJ2-5, with D maybe TRBD2 (5 bases). There are 15 residues in the CDR3. Looked up from germline, CDR1 is SGHVS and CDR2 is FNYEAQ. With 4 bases removed from V and 4 bases from J, the gap between germline ends came to 16 bases. CDR3 nucleotide sequence: TGTGCCAGCAGCTCTTCACTAGGTGGGGTAGAGACCCAGTACTTC. The encoded protein is CASSSSLGGVETQYF.

In its sample, this clone was seen a few times. The genes are TRBV28 and TRBJ2-3; D possibly corresponds to TRBD1 (6 bases). V gave up 10 bases and J gave up 2 bases, with 16 bases separating them. The CDR3 has 14 residues. Looked up from germline, CDR1 is MDHEN and CDR2 is SYDVKM. This chain's CDR3 is CATNRAAITDTQYF. CDR3 in DNA: TGTGCCACCAACAGGGCAGCGATCACAGATACGCAGTATTTT.

The chain links TRBV3-1 (or the pseudogene TRBV3-2) to TRBJ2-5; 8 bases match TRBD2. The CDR3 runs to 15 residues. The V segment lost 5 bases and the J segment 1 base; nucleotides outside the gene matches: 6. Germline CDR1 LGHDT, CDR2 YNNKEL (reference sequence). CDR3 nucleotides: TGTGCCAGCAGCAAGGTCGGGGGGGGCCAAGAGACCCAGTACTTC. Residues: CASSKVGGGQETQYF.

The chain is built from TRBV6-2 or TRBV6-3 and TRBJ2-3, with 8 bases identical to TRBD2. The CDR3 length is 15 residues. After removal of 4 bases from V and 0 bases from J, the junction contained 3 bases not matched to a gene. Germline V lookup: CDR1 MNHEY, CDR2 SVGEGT. The CDR3 DNA sequence: TGTGCCAGCAGTTCGGGACTAGGGAGCACAGATACGCAGTATTTT. The encoded protein is CASSSGLGSTDTQYF.

The CDR3 DNA reads as TGTGCCAGCAGTCCCCTCCGACAGGGGAGTATCAACGAGCAGTACTTC. Translation gives CASSPLRQGSINEQYF. This chain uses TRBV28 with TRBJ2-7; TRBD1 matches at 8 bases. Germline V lookup: CDR1 MDHEN, CDR2 SYDVKM. The V segment lost 5 bases and the J segment 5 bases; nucleotides outside the gene matches: 14. The CDR3 extends over 16 amino acids.

The V call is TRBV2, the J call TRBJ1-1; TRBD1 matches 8 bases. The length of the CDR3 is 15 residues. Germline V gene sequence: CDR1 SNHLY, CDR2 FYNNEI. V lost 2 bases and J lost 0; bases outside the gene matches: 2. This CDR3 is CASSERTGMNTEAFF. In DNA, the CDR3 is TGTGCCAGCAGTGAAAGGACAGGGATGAACACTGAAGCTTTCTTT.

The rearrangement uses TRBV25-1 and TRBJ2-3; possibly TRBD1 for D (5 bases). The germline V gene has CDR1 MGHDK and CDR2 SYGVNS. The CDR3 runs to 14 residues. The V gene lost 3 bases and the J gene lost 6 bases, with 13 bases spanning the gap. CDR3 in amino acids: CASSDQGVQDTQYF. Written as DNA, the CDR3 is TGTGCCAGCAGTGATCAAGGGGTCCAGGATACGCAGTATTTT.

The V call is TRBV28, the J call TRBJ1-6, with a tentative D call TRBD1 (5 bases). The V gene lost 7 bases and the J gene lost 10 bases, with 23 bases spanning the gap. The CDR3 runs to 16 residues. Germline V lookup: CDR1 MDHEN, CDR2 SYDVKM. The CDR3 is CASTLPEGNVGSPLHF. CDR3 in DNA: TGTGCCAGCACCCTACCGGAGGGGAATGTAGGATCACCCCTCCACTTT.

The chain has TRBV19 and TRBJ1-5; D is ambiguous. V shed 4 bases and J shed 1 base, with 8 bases lying between them. Germline V gives CDR1 LNHDA, CDR2 SQIVND (reference sequence). The CDR3 totals 14 residues. Here the CDR3 DNA reads TGTGCCAGTAGTAAAGCTTCGAGCAATCAGCCCCAGCATTTT. This gives the protein CASSKASSNQPQHF. Filled out from reference TRBV19 and TRBJ1-5, the complete variable domain reads DGGITQSPKYLFRKEGQNVTLSCEQNLNHDAMYWYRQDPGQGLRLIYYSQIVNDFQKGDIAEGYSVSREKKESFPLTVTSAQKNPTAFYLCASSKASSNQPQHFGDGTRLSIL.

This chain links TRBV5-3 with TRBJ1-4, with 9 nucleotides matching TRBD1. TRBV5-3 is an ORF for which the function is uncertain. V lost 4 bases and J lost 8; bases outside the gene matches: 6. This CDR3 region has 14 residues. CDR3 coding DNA: TGTGCCAGAAGCCAGGGACAGGGAGGCGAAAAACTGTTTTTT. Translating it yields CARSQGQGGEKLFF.

This clone was found a few times. This chain connects TRBV2 to TRBJ1-2; D unresolved. The germline gives CDR1 SNHLY, CDR2 FYNNEI. CDR3 length: 13 amino acids. V was clipped by 2 bases and J by 4 bases, with 8 bases between them. Written as DNA, the CDR3 is TGTGCCAGCAGTGAATCGGCAGGCTATGGCTACACCTTC. Translated, it gives CASSESAGYGYTF.

This clone has just one count. The chain combines TRBV7-6 with TRBJ2-5, with D possibly being TRBD2 (6 bases). From germline, CDR1 is SGHVS and CDR2 FNYEAQ. The length of the CDR3 is 16 residues. Between the trimmed V and J ends, which lost 5 bases and 4 bases, there was a span of 20 bases. CDR3 amino acids: CASSRERLGGSETQYF. The CDR3 DNA is TGTGCCAGCAGCCGAGAGCGACTAGGAGGGTCAGAGACCCAGTACTTC.

The V and J genes are TRBV10-1 and TRBJ2-1; TRBD2 matches at 12 bases. The V and J ends lost 6 bases and 6 bases, in that order; junction bases with no gene match: 6. This CDR3 spans 15 amino acids. Germline V gene sequence: CDR1 WNHNN, CDR2 SYGVQD (reference sequence). In DNA form, the CDR3 reads TGCGCCAGCAGCCCGGCGGGACTAGCGGGCAATGAGCAGTTCTTC. Its protein product is CASSPAGLAGNEQFF.

The chain employs TRBV5-1 and TRBJ2-5, with 9 bases matching TRBD1. Losses at the gene ends were 5 bases for V and 4 bases for J; bases not matched to a gene: 9. The CDR3 has 15 residues. Per the germline V gene, CDR1 is SGHRS and CDR2 is YFSETQ. The CDR3 region is CASSYGTGRGETQYF. As DNA, the CDR3 is TGCGCCAGCAGTTATGGGACAGGGCGGGGAGAGACCCAGTACTTC.

The V gene is TRBV7-3, the J gene TRBJ1-2; D not resolved. Germline V gives CDR1 SGHTA, CDR2 FQGTGA. V was shortened by 5 bases and J by 6 bases, with 13 bases between the two germline ends. This CDR3 comprises 13 residues. CDR3: CASSLVVGDGYTF. As DNA, the CDR3 is TGTGCCAGCAGCCTAGTAGTCGGGGATGGCTACACCTTC.